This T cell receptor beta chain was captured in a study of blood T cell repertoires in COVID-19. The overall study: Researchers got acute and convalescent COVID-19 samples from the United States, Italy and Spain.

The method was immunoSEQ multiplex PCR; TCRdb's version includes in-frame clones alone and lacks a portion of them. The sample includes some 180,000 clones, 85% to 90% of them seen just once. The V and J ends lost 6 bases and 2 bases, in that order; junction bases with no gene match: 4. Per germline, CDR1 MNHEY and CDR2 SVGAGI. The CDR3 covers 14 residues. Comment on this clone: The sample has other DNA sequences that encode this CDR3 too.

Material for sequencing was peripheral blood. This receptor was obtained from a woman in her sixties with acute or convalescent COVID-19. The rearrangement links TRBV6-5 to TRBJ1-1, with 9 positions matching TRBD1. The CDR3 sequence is CASSRDRVNTEAFF. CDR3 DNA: TGTGCCAGCAGCCGGGACAGGGTTAACACTGAAGCTTTCTTT.